This TCR beta chain was recovered during a study of regulatory T cells in long-lasting Graves disease. The time point: newly diagnosed GD, antithyroid drugs for less than 3 months. From RNA extracted from PBMCs, the TCR library was made. Library construction for TCR beta used iRepertoire HTBI primers and Arm-PCR of CDR3 regions. TCRdb independently ran MiXCR on the multiplex PCR reads; one entry per CDR3 protein. Of over 300,000 distinct CDR3 sequences listed, about 14% were seen once; the top ten hold 20% to 25%. Only a few counts were recorded for this clonotype. The clonotype was recovered from a female donor with Graves disease. The input for sequencing was peripheral blood mononuclear cells (PBMCs), taken at new diagnosis, from a patient treated with antithyroid drugs.

The CDR3 DNA reads as TGTGCCAGCACCCCCTCGGGAGGGCCGGATGAAAACATTCAGTACTTC. Translated, it gives CASTPSGGPDENIQYF. J is TRBJ2-4 and V is TRBV6-1; 8 nucleotides match TRBD2. CDR1 and CDR2 from the germline V gene are MNHNS and SASEGT. V shed 7 bases and J 5 bases; nucleotides not matched to a gene: 13. The CDR3 runs to 16 residues.